This TCR beta chain was sequenced in a study of T cells in Graves' hyperthyroidism and ophthalmopathy. Study results and limitations: Peripheral blood also featured most of the thyroid clonotypes expanded above 0.001.

The TCR beta CDR3 regions underwent amplification using RNA transcripts as the source. The HTBI primer set was used in a first-round RT-PCR of the TCR CDR3. TCRdb redid the calling of the multiplex PCR reads with MiXCR, one entry per CDR3 protein. The table lists more than 550,000 distinct CDR3 sequences, 45% of them singletons. The CDR3 spans 15 residues. Germline V gene lookup returns CDR1 SGHTA and CDR2 FQGNSA. Between the trimmed V and J ends, which lost 4 bases and 2 bases, there was a span of 12 bases. This clonotype was picked up a small number of times. Its antigen is currently unknown. Specimen: peripheral blood or thyroid tissue (not recorded which). The V and J genes are TRBV7-2 and TRBJ1-5, with D perhaps matching TRBD1 (5 bases). The receptor comes from an adult man with Graves' disease, either hyperthyroidism or ophthalmopathy (not recorded which). This CDR3 is CASSSKQAGNQPQHF. The CDR3 DNA reads TGTGCCAGCAGCTCAAAACAGGCGGGCAATCAGCCCCAGCATTTT. The whole variable domain, remainder taken from reference TRBV7-2 and TRBJ1-5, is GAGVSQSPSNKVTEKGKDVELRCDPISGHTALYWYRQSLGQGLEFLIYFQGNSAPDKSGLPSDRFSAERTGGSVSTLTIQRTQQEDSAVYLCASSSKQAGNQPQHFGDGTRLSIL.